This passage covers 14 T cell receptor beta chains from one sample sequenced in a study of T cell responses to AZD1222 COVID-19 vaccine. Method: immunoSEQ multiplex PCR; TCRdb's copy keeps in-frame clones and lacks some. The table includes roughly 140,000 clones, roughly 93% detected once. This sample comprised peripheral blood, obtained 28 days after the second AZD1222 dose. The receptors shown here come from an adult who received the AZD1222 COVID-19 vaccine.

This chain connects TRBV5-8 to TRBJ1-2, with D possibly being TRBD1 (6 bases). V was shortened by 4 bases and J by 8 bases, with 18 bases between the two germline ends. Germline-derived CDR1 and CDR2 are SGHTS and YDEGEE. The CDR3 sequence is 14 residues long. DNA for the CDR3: TGTGCCAGCAGCCTGGGGGCCGGGTCTGAAGGCTACACCTTC. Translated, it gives CASSLGAGSEGYTF.

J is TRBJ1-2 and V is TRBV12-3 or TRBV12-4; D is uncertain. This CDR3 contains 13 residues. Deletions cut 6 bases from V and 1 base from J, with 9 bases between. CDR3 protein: CASRPPVNYGYTF. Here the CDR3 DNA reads TGTGCCAGCAGACCTCCAGTTAACTATGGCTACACCTTC.

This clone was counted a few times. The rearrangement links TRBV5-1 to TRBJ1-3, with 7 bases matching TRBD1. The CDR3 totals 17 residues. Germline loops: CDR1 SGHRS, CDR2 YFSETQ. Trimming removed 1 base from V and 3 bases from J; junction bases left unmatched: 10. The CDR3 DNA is TGCGCCAGCAGCTTGAACCCGACAGGGCAAAATGGAAACACCATATATTTT. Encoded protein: CASSLNPTGQNGNTIYF.

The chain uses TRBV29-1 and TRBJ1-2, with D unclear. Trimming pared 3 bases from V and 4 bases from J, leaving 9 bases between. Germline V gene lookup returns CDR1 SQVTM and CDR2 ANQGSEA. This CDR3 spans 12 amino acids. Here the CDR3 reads CSVDLVSYGYTF. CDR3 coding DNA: TGCAGCGTTGACTTGGTGAGCTATGGCTACACCTTC.

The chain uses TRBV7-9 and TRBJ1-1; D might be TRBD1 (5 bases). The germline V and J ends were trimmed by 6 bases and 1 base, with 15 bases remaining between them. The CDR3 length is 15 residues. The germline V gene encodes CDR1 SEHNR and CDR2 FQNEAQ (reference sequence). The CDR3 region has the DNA TGTGCCAGCAGTATCAGGGCCTCGAAGAACACTGAAGCTTTCTTT. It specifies CASSIRASKNTEAFF.

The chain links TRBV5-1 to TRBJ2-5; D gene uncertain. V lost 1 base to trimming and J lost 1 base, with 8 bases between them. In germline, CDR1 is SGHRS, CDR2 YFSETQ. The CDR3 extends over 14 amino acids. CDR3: CASSLIGTQETQYF. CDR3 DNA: TGCGCCAGCAGCTTGATAGGCACCCAAGAGACCCAGTACTTC.

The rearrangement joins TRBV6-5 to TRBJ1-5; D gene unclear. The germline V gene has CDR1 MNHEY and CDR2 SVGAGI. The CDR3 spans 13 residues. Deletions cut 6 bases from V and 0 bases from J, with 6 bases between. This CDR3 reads CASRRNSNQPQHF. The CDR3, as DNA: TGTGCCAGCAGACGAAATAGCAATCAGCCCCAGCATTTT.

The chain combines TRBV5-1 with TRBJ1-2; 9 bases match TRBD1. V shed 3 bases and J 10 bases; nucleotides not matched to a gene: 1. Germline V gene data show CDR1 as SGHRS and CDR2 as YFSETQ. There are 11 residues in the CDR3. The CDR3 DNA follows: TGCGCCAGCAGCTGGGACAGGGACTACACCTTC. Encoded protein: CASSWDRDYTF. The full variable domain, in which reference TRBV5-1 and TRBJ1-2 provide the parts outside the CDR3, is KAGVTQTPRYLIKTRGQQVTLSCSPISGHRSVSWYQQTPGQGLQFLFEYFSETQRNKGNFPGRFSGRQFSNSRSEMNVSTLELGDSALYLCASSWDRDYTFGSGTRLTVV.

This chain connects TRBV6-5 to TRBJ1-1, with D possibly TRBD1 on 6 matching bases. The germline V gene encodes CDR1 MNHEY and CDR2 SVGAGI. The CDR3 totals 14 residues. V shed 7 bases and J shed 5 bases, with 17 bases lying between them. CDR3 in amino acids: CASKQGPSGTEAFF. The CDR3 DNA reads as TGTGCCAGCAAGCAGGGGCCGAGTGGTACTGAAGCTTTCTTT.

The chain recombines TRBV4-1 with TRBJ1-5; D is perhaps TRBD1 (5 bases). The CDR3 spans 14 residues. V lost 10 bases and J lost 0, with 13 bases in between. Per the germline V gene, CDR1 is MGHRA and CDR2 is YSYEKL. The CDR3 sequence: CATSLGGSNQPQHF. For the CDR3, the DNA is TGCGCCACCTCGTTGGGGGGTAGCAATCAGCCCCAGCATTTT.

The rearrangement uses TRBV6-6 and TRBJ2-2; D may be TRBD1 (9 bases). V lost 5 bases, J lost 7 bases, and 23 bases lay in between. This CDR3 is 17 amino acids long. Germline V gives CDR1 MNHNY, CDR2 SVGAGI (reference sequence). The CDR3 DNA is TGTGCCAGCAGTCCCCCTCGGGGGGGACAGGGTGACGGGGAGCTGTTTTTT. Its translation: CASSPPRGGQGDGELFF.

CDR3 DNA sequence: TGTGCCAGCAGTCGCGGAGGCGGGGGGGGAAATGAGCAGTTCTTC. Translation: CASSRGGGGGNEQFF. The V gene is TRBV6-5, the J gene TRBJ2-1; 9 bases map to TRBD2. This CDR3 spans 15 amino acids. Germline V gives CDR1 MNHEY, CDR2 SVGAGI. Trimming at V came to 5 bases and at J to 7 bases, leaving 9 bases not matched to a gene.

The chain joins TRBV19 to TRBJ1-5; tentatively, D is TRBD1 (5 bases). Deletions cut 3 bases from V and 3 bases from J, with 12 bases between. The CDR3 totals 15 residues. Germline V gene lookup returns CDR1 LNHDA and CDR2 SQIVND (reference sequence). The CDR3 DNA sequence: TGTGCCAGTAGTATTGCGACAGCCTTCAATCAGCCCCAGCATTTT. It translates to CASSIATAFNQPQHF.

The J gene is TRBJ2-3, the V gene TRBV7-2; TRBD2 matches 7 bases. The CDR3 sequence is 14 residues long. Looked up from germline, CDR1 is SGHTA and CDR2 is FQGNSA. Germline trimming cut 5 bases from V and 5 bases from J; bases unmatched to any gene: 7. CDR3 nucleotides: TGTGCCAGCAGCCGCAGGGACTATCTAGATACGCAGTATTTT. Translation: CASSRRDYLDTQYF.